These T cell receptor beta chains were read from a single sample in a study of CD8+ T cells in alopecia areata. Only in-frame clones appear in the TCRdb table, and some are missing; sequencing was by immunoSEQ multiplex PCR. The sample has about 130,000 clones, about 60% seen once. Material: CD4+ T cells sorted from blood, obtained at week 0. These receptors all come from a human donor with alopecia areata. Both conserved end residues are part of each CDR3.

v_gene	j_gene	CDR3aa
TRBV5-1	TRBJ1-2	CASSSGQLRGYTF
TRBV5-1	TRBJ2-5	CASNSIPGEETQYF
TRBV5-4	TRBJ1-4	CASSPGQVEKLFF
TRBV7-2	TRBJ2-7	CASSSRQGYYEQYF
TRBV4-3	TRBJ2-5	CASSQDSGGRETQYF
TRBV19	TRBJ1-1	CASAPINIGLTEAFF
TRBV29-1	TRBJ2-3	CSVTGTATDTQYF
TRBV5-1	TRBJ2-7	CASSLATGGIFEQYF
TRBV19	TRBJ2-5	CASSIFPMETQYF
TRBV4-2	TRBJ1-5	CASSQGTTLGDSNQPQHF
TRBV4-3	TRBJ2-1	CASSQDGGPYNEQFF
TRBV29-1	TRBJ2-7	CSVNTFYEQYF
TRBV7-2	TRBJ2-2	CASSLMGAAGELFF
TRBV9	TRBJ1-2	CASSVVGGPRTF
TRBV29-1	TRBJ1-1	CSVGVRADTEAFF
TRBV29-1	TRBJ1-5	CSVGTGASNQPQHF